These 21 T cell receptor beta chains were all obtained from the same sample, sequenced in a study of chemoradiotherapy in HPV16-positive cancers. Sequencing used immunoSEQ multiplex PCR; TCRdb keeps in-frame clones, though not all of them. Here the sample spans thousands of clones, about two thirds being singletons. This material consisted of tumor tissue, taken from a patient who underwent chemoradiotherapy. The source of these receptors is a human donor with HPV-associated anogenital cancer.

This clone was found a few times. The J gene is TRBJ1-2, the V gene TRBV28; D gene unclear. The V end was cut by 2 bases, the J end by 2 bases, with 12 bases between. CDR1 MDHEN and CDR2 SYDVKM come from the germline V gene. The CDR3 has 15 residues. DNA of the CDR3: TGTGCCAGCAGTTTAGCGCCCGTTTCGAACTATGGCTACACCTTC. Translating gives CASSLAPVSNYGYTF.

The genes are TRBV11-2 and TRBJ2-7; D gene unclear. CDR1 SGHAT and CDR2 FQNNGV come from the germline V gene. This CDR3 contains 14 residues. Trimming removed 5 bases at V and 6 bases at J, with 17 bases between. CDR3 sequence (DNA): TGTGCCAGCAGCGAAATGGGCCACCGGGCCGAGCAGTACTTC. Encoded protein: CASSEMGHRAEQYF.

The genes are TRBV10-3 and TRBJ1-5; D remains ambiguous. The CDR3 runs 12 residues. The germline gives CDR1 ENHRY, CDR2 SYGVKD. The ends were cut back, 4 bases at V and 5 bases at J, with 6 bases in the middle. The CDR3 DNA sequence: TGTGCCATCAGTGCTGAATATCAGCCCCAGCATTTT. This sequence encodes CAISAEYQPQHF.

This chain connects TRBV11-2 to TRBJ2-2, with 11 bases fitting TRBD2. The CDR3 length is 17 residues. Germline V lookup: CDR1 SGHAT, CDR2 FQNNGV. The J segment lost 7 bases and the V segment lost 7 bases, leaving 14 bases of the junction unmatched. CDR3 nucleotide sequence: TGTGCCAGCACGCGAACTAGCGGGGGTGGGGGGATCGGGGAGCTGTTTTTT. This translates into CASTRTSGGGGIGELFF.

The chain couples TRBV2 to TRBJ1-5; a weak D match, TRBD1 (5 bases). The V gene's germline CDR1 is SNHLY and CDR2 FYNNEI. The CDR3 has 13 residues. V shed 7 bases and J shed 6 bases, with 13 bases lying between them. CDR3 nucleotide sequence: TGTGCCAGCATAGAAGGGGAAGGTCAGCCCCAGCATTTT. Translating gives CASIEGEGQPQHF.

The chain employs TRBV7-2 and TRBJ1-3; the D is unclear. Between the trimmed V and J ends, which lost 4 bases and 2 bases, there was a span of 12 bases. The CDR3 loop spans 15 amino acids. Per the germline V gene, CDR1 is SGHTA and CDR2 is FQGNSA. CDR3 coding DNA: TGTGCCAGCAGCTCCTATCTTCAGGCTGGAAACACCATATATTTT. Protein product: CASSSYLQAGNTIYF.

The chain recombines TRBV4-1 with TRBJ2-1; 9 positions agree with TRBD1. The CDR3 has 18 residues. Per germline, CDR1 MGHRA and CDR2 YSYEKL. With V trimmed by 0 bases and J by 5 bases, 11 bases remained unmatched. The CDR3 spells CASSQEWRGTGRDNEQFF. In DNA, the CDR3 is TGCGCCAGCAGCCAAGAGTGGAGGGGGACAGGGAGGGACAATGAGCAGTTCTTC.

CDR3 in DNA: TGTGCCAGCAGTGACCCAGGGGCTGGAAACACCATATATTTT. Amino acids: CASSDPGAGNTIYF. The genes are TRBV6-1 and TRBJ1-3, with D maybe TRBD1 (6 bases). The CDR3 is 14 residues long. The germline CDR1 and CDR2 sequences are MNHNS and SASEGT. Trimming removed 3 bases at V and 2 bases at J, with 8 bases between.

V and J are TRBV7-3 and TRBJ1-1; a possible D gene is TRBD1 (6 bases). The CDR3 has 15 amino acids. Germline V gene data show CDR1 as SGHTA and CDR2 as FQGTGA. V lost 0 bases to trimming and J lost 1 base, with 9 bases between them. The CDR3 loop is CASSLTPGQNTEAFF. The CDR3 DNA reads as TGTGCCAGCAGCTTAACCCCGGGACAGAACACTGAAGCTTTCTTT.

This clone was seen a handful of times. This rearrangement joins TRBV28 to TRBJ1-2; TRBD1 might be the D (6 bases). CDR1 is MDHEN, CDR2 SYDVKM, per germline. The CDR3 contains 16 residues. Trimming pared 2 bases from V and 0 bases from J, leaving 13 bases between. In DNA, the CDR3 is TGTGCCAGCAGTTTACTTGGGGGGGGCCCTAACTATGGCTACACCTTC. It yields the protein CASSLLGGGPNYGYTF.

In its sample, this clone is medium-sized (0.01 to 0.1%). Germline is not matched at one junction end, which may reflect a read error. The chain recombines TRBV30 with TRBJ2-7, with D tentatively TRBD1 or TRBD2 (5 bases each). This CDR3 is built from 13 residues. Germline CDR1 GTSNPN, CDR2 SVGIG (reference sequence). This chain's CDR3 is CALSVAGTYGQYF. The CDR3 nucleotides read TGTGCCCTCAGTGTAGCCGGGACCTACGGGCAGTACTTC.

The CDR3, as DNA: TGTGCCAGCACCCTTAGAAGCTCCTATAATTCACCCCTCCACTTT. Translated: CASTLRSSYNSPLHF. The genes are TRBV6-5 and TRBJ1-6; no clear D gene. CDR1 and CDR2 from the germline V gene are MNHEY and SVGAGI. The length of the CDR3 is 15 residues. The V gene lost 7 bases and the J gene lost 0 bases, with 10 bases spanning the gap.

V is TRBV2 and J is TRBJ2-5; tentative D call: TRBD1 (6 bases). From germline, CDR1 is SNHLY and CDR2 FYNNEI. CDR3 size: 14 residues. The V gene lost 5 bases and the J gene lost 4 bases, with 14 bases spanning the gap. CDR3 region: CASSQQGLGETQYF. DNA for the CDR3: TGTGCCAGCAGTCAACAGGGATTGGGAGAGACCCAGTACTTC.

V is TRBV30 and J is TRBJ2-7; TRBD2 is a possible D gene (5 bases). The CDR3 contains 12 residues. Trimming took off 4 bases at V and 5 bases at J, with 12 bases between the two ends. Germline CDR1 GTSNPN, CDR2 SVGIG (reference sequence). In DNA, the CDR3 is TGTGCCTGGAATGCGGTTAGCGACGAGCAGTACTTC. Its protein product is CAWNAVSDEQYF. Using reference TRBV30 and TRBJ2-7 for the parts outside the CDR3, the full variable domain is SQTIHQWPATLVQPVGSPLSLECTVEGTSNPNLYWYRQAAGRGLQLLFYSVGIGQISSEVPQNLSASRPQDRQFILSSKKLLLSDSGFYLCAWNAVSDEQYFGPGTRLTVT.

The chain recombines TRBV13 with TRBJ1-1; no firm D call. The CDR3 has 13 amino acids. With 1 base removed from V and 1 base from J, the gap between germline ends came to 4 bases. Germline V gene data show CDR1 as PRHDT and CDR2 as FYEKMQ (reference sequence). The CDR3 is CASSLAKNTEAFF. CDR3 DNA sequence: TGTGCCAGCAGCTTAGCGAAGAACACTGAAGCTTTCTTT.

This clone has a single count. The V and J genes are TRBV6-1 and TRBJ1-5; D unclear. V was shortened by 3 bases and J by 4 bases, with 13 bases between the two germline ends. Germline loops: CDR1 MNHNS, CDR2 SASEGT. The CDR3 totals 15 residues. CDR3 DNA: TGTGCCAGCAGTGAGTTAAACAGTGCAAATCAGCCCCAGCATTTT. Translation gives CASSELNSANQPQHF.

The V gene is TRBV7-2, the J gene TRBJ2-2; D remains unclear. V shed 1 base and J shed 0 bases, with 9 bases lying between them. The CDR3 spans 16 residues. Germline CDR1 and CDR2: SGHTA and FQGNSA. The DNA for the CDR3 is TGTGCCAGCAGCTTAGGTGGCGTCGCGAACACCGGGGAGCTGTTTTTT. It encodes CASSLGGVANTGELFF.

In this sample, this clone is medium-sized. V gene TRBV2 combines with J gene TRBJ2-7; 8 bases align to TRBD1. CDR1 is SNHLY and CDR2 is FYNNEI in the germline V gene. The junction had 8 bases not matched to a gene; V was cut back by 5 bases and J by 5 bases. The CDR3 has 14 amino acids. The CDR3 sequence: CASSSARGLDEQYF. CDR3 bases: TGTGCCAGCAGTAGCGCCAGGGGGCTCGACGAGCAGTACTTC.

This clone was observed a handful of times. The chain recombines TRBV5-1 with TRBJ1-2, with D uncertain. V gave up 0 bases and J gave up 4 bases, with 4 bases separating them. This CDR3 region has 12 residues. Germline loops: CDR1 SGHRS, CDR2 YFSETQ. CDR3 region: CASSLDVYGYTF. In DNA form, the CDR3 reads TGCGCCAGCAGCTTGGACGTCTATGGCTACACCTTC.

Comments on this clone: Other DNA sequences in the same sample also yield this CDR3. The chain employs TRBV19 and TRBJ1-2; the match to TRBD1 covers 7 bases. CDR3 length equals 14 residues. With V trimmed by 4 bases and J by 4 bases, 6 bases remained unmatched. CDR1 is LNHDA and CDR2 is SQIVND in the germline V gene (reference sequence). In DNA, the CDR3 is TGTGCCAGTAGTAGCCGGGACAGCCTCTATGGCTACACCTTC. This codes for CASSSRDSLYGYTF.

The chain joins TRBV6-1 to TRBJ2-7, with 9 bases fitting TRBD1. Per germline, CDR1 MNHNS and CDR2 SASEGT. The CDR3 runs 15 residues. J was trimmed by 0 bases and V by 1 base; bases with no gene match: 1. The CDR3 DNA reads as TGTGCCAGCAGTGAAGAGACAGGGGGCTCCTACGAGCAGTACTTC. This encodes CASSEETGGSYEQYF.